This TCR beta chain came from a study of T cells in Graves' hyperthyroidism and ophthalmopathy. General study points: For ophthalmopathy, model prediction preceded onset by a median around six months. Ophthalmopathy and stable hyperthyroidism were told apart by a 13 V-J model.

Germline V gives CDR1 SGHVS, CDR2 FQNEAQ. Trimming stripped 5 bases from V and 2 bases from J, with 13 bases between. The CDR3 length is 14 residues. Amplified TCR beta CDR3 regions derived from RNA transcripts. Primed by the HTBI set, a first-round RT-PCR was run on the TCR CDR3. One entry per CDR3 protein, called by TCRdb with MiXCR from the multiplex PCR reads. Of fewer than 300,000 distinct CDR3 sequences in the sample, 25% to 30% were seen once. As regards this clonotype: The antigen is undetermined.

Disease duration under 2 months; hyperthyroidism patients were aged 18 to 65. The material sequenced was blood. The source is a man aged 35 to 55 with Graves' hyperthyroidism that later progressed to Graves' ophthalmopathy. The chain combines TRBV7-8 with TRBJ2-7; D unclear. The CDR3 nucleotides read TGTGCCAGCAGCACTCCGGTGACGCCCTACGAGCAGTACTTC. This encodes CASSTPVTPYEQYF.